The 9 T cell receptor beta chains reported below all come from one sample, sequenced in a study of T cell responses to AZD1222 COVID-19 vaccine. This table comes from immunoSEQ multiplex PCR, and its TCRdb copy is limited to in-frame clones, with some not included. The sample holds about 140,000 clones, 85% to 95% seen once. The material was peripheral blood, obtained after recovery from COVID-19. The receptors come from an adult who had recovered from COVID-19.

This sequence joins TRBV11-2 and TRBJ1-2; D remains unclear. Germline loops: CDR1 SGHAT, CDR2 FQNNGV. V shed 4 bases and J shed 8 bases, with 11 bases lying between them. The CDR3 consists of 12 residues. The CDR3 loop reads CASSSWVEGYTF. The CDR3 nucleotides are TGTGCCAGCAGCTCCTGGGTTGAGGGCTACACCTTC.

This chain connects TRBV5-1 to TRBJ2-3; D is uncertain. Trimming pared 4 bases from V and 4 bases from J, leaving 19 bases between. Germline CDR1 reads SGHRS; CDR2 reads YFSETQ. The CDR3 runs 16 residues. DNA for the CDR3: TGCGCCAGCAGCCCCGTAGCTGGGTACCGGGCAGATACGCAGTATTTT. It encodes CASSPVAGYRADTQYF.

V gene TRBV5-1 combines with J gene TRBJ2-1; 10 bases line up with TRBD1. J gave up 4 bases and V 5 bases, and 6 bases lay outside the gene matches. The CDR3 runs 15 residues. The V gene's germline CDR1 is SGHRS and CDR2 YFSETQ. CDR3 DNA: TGCGCCAGCAGGTCCGGGACAGGGGAATACAATGAGCAGTTCTTC. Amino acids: CASRSGTGEYNEQFF.

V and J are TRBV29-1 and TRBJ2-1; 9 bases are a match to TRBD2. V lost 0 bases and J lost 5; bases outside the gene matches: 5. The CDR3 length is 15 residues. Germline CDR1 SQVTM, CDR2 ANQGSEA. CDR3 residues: CSVEDLGLADNEQFF. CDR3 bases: TGCAGCGTTGAAGATCTGGGACTAGCAGACAATGAGCAGTTCTTC.

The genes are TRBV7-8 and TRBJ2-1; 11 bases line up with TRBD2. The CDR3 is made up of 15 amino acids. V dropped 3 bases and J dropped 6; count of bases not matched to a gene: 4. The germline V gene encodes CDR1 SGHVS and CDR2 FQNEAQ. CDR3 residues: CASSLSLAGGNEQFF. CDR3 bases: TGTGCCAGCAGCTTGTCGCTAGCGGGAGGCAATGAGCAGTTCTTC. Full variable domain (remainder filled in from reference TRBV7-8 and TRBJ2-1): GAGVSQSPRYKVAKRGQDVALRCDPISGHVSLFWYQQALGQGPEFLTYFQNEAQLDKSGLPSDRFFAERPEGSVSTLKIQRTQQEDSAVYLCASSLSLAGGNEQFFGPGTRLTVL.

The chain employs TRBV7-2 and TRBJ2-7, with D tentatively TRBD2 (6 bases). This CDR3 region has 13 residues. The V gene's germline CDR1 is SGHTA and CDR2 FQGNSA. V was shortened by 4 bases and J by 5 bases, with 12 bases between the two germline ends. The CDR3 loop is CASSSGSLHEQYF. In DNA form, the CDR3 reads TGTGCCAGCAGCTCCGGGAGTCTACACGAGCAGTACTTC.

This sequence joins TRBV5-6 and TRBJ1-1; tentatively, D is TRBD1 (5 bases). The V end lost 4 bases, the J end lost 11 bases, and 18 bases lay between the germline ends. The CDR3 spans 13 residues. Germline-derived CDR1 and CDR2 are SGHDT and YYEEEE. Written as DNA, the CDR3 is TGTGCCAGCAGCCGGGTGGGCAGGGTAGGGGCTTTCTTT. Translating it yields CASSRVGRVGAFF.

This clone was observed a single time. CDR3 DNA: TGCGCCAGCAGCCCTCAACTAGCGGGGGTACCTCGGGTGGGCAAAAACATTCAGTACTTC. This encodes CASSPQLAGVPRVGKNIQYF. The chain uses TRBV4-1 and TRBJ2-4, with TRBD2 identical over 11 bases. The V and J ends lost 4 bases and 3 bases, in that order; junction bases with no gene match: 17. The CDR3 consists of 20 residues. Germline V lookup: CDR1 MGHRA, CDR2 YSYEKL.

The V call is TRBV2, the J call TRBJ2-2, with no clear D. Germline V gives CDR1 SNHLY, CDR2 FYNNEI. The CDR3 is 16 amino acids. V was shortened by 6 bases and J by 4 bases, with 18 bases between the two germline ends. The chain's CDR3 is CASSAGRPVGTGELFF. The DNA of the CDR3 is TGTGCCAGCAGCGCCGGTCGGCCAGTGGGCACCGGGGAGCTGTTTTTT.